The sequence of this T cell receptor beta chain was determined in a study of control samples from healthy donors and cancer patients. Trimming at V came to 1 base and at J to 2 bases, leaving 5 bases not matched to a gene. There are 15 residues in the CDR3. Germline CDR1 SGHDN, CDR2 FVKESK. This table comes from immunoSEQ multiplex PCR, and its TCRdb copy is limited to in-frame clones, with some not included. The repertoire holds 100,000 to 150,000 clones, with around 87% as singletons. This clonotype originated in a man aged 55 to 70 in good health. The chain combines TRBV14 with TRBJ2-7; the match to TRBD2 covers 7 bases. The sample taken for sequencing was blood. Here the CDR3 DNA reads TGTGCCAGCAGCCAAGGCCAGCGGGGACCCTACGAGCAGTACTTC. Its protein is CASSQGQRGPYEQYF.